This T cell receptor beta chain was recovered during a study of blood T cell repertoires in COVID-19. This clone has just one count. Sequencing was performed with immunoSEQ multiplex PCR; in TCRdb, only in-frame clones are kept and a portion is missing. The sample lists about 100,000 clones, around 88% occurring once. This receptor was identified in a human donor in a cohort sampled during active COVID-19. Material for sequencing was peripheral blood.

Written as DNA, the CDR3 is TGCGCCAGCAGCCAAGTTCAGGGGGCGGGGGAGCAGTACTTC. The encoded protein is CASSQVQGAGEQYF. This sequence joins TRBV4-3 and TRBJ2-7; 8 bases align to TRBD1. The CDR3 is 14 amino acids. CDR1 is LGHNA and CDR2 is YSLEER in the germline V gene. J gave up 7 bases and V 1 base, and 6 bases lay outside the gene matches.